This TCR beta chain was retrieved from a study of blood T cell repertoires in COVID-19. The overall study: Sites in the United States, Italy and Spain provided acute and convalescent COVID-19 samples. Nucleic acid was either cDNA or gDNA, and it came from T cells, B-cell-depleted T cells, or PBMCs.

This CDR3 region has 15 residues. CDR1 and CDR2 from the germline V gene are SGHTA and FQGNSA. V was shortened by 1 base and J by 4 bases, with 11 bases between the two germline ends. Original processing notes: Counts of nucleated cells, estimated from reference gene primer amplification, were obtained. Sequencing was performed with immunoSEQ multiplex PCR; in TCRdb, only in-frame clones are kept and a portion is missing. The DNA was the basis for D and trimming; V, J and clone size are from that table. Counted here are 90,000 to 120,000 clones, roughly 92% occurring once; the ten biggest clones make up 5% to 7%.

The source is a man aged 70 or older with acute or convalescent COVID-19. The rearrangement uses TRBV7-2 and TRBJ1-5; D not certain. The sequenced sample was peripheral blood. CDR3 amino acids: CASSLVSGINQPQHF. DNA for the CDR3: TGTGCCAGCAGCTTAGTATCGGGGATTAATCAGCCCCAGCATTTT.